This is a list of T cell receptor beta chains from one sample in a study of blood T cell repertoires in COVID-19. Profiled with immunoSEQ multiplex PCR; TCRdb holds only in-frame clones, not every one. Among around 280,000 clones listed, 87% were seen once. The sample comprised peripheral blood. The receptors come from a woman aged 45 to 65 who had recovered from COVID-19. Each CDR3 is given with its conserved first and last residue. A D gene is named only where the DNA matches it firmly. Size is stated for part of the rows, as once, few or many counts, or as a class when the clone is expanded.

d_gene | j_gene | v_gene | abundance | CDR3aa | CDR3nt
TRBD2 | TRBJ2-6 | TRBV7-2 | . | CASMLAGGYSGANVLTF | TGTGCCAGCATGCTAGCGGGAGGATACTCTGGGGCCAACGTCCTGACTTTC
. | TRBJ1-5 | TRBV19 | . | CASSRQVGQPQHF | TGTGCCAGTAGTCGTCAAGTCGGGCAGCCCCAGCATTTT
TRBD1 | TRBJ1-2 | TRBV12-3/TRBV12-4 | . | CASSPQGAGGYTF | TGTGCCAGCAGTCCACAGGGGGCGGGTGGCTACACCTTC
TRBD1 | TRBJ2-5 | TRBV24-1 | many | CATSDPDRYQETQYF | TGTGCCACCAGTGACCCGGACAGGTACCAAGAGACCCAGTACTTC
. | TRBJ1-1 | TRBV30 | . | CAWSVRVGANTEAFF | TGTGCCTGGAGTGTACGGGTAGGGGCGAACACTGAAGCTTTCTTT
. | TRBJ2-1 | TRBV11-2 | . | CASSVHQQGGQFF | TGTGCCAGCAGCGTACACCAACAGGGCGGGCAGTTCTTC
TRBD1 | TRBJ2-7 | TRBV27 | . | CASSPRTGGIYEQYF | TGTGCCAGCAGTCCACGGACAGGGGGCATCTACGAGCAGTACTTC
TRBD1 | TRBJ1-4 | TRBV7-2 | . | CASSLGRQGGSEKLFF | TGTGCCAGCAGCTTAGGTCGACAGGGGGGAAGCGAAAAACTGTTTTTT
. | TRBJ2-1 | TRBV6-1 | . | CASSEDRSNEQFF | TGTGCCAGCAGTGAAGACAGGTCCAATGAGCAGTTCTTC
. | TRBJ2-7 | TRBV7-8 | . | CASSLNRGGYEQYF | TGTGCCAGCAGCTTAAACAGGGGGGGATACGAGCAGTACTTC
. | TRBJ2-7 | TRBV23-1 | . | CASSQSQHRPRLDEQYF | TGCGCCAGCAGTCAATCCCAGCACAGGCCCCGGCTCGACGAGCAGTACTTC
. | TRBJ2-2 | TRBV10-3 | . | CAIPKTVNTGELFF | TGTGCCATCCCAAAGACAGTAAACACCGGGGAGCTGTTTTTT
TRBD1 | TRBJ2-1 | TRBV24-1 | . | CATSDWDSGPYNEQFF | TGTGCCACCAGTGACTGGGACAGTGGACCATACAATGAGCAGTTCTTC
. | TRBJ2-2 | TRBV7-9 | . | CASSPFGELFF | TGTGCCAGCAGCCCCTTCGGGGAGCTGTTTTTT
. | TRBJ1-5 | TRBV2 | few | CASSGDSRNPASNNQPQHF | TGTGCCAGCAGTGGCGACAGTCGGAACCCGGCCTCCAACAATCAGCCCCAGCATTTT
. | TRBJ1-5 | TRBV30 | . | CAWSVKKGSLGQPQHF | TGTGCCTGGAGTGTCAAAAAGGGGTCCTTAGGCCAGCCCCAGCATTTT
TRBD1 | TRBJ2-4 | TRBV7-2 | . | CASSLGARGQKIFF | TGTGCCAGCAGCTTAGGGGCGAGGGGACAGAAAATCTTCTTC
. | TRBJ1-2 | TRBV12-3/TRBV12-4 | . | CASPQATGGYTF | TGTGCCAGCCCACAGGCCACTGGCGGCTACACCTTC
. | TRBJ2-5 | TRBV6-5 | . | CASSYSRGQETQYF | TGTGCCAGCAGTTACTCCAGGGGCCAAGAGACCCAGTACTTC
. | TRBJ1-3 | TRBV11-2 | . | CASSLEWTATIYF | TGTGCCAGCAGCTTAGAGTGGACAGCCACCATATATTTT
. | TRBJ2-5 | TRBV5-4 | . | CASSLDFQETQYF | TGTGCCAGCAGCTTGGACTTTCAAGAGACCCAGTACTTC
TRBD2 | TRBJ2-1 | TRBV7-9 | . | CASSSGMGGSYNEQFF | TGTGCCAGCAGCTCCGGTATGGGGGGGTCCTACAATGAGCAGTTCTTC
TRBD1 | TRBJ1-4 | TRBV5-4 | . | CASSLNRGVAAEKLFF | TGTGCCAGCAGCCTGAACAGGGGGGTAGCGGCAGAAAAACTGTTTTTT
. | TRBJ2-5 | TRBV4-3 | . | CASSQGGERRGETQYF | TGCGCCAGCAGCCAAGGGGGGGAGAGGCGAGGAGAGACCCAGTACTTC
TRBD1 | TRBJ1-1 | TRBV18 | . | CASSDDRDGEAFF | TGTGCCAGCTCAGACGACAGGGATGGTGAAGCTTTCTTT
. | TRBJ1-2 | TRBV5-1 | . | CASSLGGASDYGYTF | TGCGCCAGCAGCTTGGGTGGGGCGAGCGACTATGGCTACACCTTC
. | TRBJ2-1 | TRBV5-1 | . | CASSSYGLHNEQFF | TGCGCCAGCAGCTCCTATGGGCTCCACAATGAGCAGTTCTTC
. | TRBJ1-2 | TRBV29-1 | . | CSVLTGLYGYTF | TGCAGCGTTCTGACAGGATTGTACGGCTACACCTTC
. | TRBJ2-3 | TRBV24-1 | once | CATSSGITERTDTQYF | TGTGCCACCAGTTCAGGGATAACCGAACGCACAGATACGCAGTATTTT
. | TRBJ1-1 | TRBV10-3 | . | CAISTKPGWQDTEAFF | TGTGCCATCAGCACGAAACCGGGGTGGCAGGACACTGAAGCTTTCTTT
. | TRBJ1-2 | TRBV5-1 | . | CASSFFSRQQTNYGYTF | TGCGCCAGCAGCTTTTTTTCCAGACAACAAACCAACTATGGCTACACCTTC
. | TRBJ1-4 | TRBV19 | . | CASSISHPATNEKLFF | TGTGCCAGTAGTATTAGTCACCCTGCAACTAATGAAAAACTGTTTTTT
TRBD1 | TRBJ1-2 | TRBV7-3 | . | CASSFFGQDREGYTF | TGTGCCAGCAGCTTCTTCGGTCAGGACAGGGAAGGCTACACCTTC
. | TRBJ2-7 | TRBV4-2 | . | CASSQDPREQYF | TGTGCCAGCAGCCAAGATCCTCGTGAGCAGTACTTC
TRBD1 | TRBJ1-2 | TRBV12-3/TRBV12-4 | . | CASSLTGPGGYTF | TGTGCCAGCAGTTTGACAGGGCCGGGGGGCTACACCTTC
TRBD1 | TRBJ1-2 | TRBV29-1 | few | CSVEGTGGLANYGYTF | TGCAGCGTTGAGGGGACAGGGGGCTTAGCTAACTATGGCTACACCTTC
TRBD2 | TRBJ2-1 | TRBV6-2/TRBV6-3 | . | CASSYLTSGRLYNEQFF | TGTGCCAGCAGTTACCTGACTAGCGGGAGGCTTTACAATGAGCAGTTCTTC
. | TRBJ1-4 | TRBV11-2 | once | CASSLTVYPNEKLFF | TGTGCCAGCAGCTTGACAGTATACCCTAATGAAAAACTGTTTTTT
TRBD1 | TRBJ1-2 | TRBV6-2/TRBV6-3 | . | CASSSWTGRPYDGYTF | TGTGCCAGCAGCTCCTGGACAGGGCGCCCCTATGATGGCTACACCTTC
. | TRBJ2-6 | TRBV30 | . | CAWSEGIGANVLTF | TGTGCCTGGAGCGAGGGAATTGGGGCCAACGTCCTGACTTTC
. | TRBJ1-2 | TRBV29-1 | few | CSVAQGRGYGYTF | TGCAGCGTTGCGCAAGGGAGAGGCTATGGCTACACCTTC
TRBD1 | TRBJ1-6 | TRBV6-6 | . | CASSFTGGKGSPLHF | TGTGCCAGCAGTTTTACAGGGGGCAAGGGATCACCCCTCCACTTT
TRBD1 | TRBJ2-5 | TRBV19 | . | CASSRTGQTVPETQYF | TGTGCCAGTAGTAGAACGGGACAGACGGTTCCAGAGACCCAGTACTTC
. | TRBJ2-1 | TRBV2 | . | CASSEGGSQFF | TGTGCCAGCAGTGAGGGCGGGTCGCAGTTCTTC
TRBD2 | TRBJ2-7 | TRBV19 | . | CASSPTSGSSHEQYF | TGTGCCAGTAGTCCGACTAGCGGGAGTTCCCACGAGCAGTACTTC
. | TRBJ2-3 | TRBV2 | . | CASSWGPEDTQYF | TGTGCCAGCAGCTGGGGGCCCGAAGATACGCAGTATTTT
TRBD2 | TRBJ2-7 | TRBV12-5 | . | CASGLVLWGGSSPREQYF | TGTGCTAGTGGTTTGGTACTGTGGGGGGGGAGCTCTCCTAGAGAGCAGTACTTC
. | TRBJ2-1 | TRBV7-3 | . | CASSLNFLSSYNEQFF | TGTGCCAGCAGCTTAAATTTTCTCAGCTCCTACAATGAGCAGTTCTTC
. | TRBJ1-5 | TRBV28 | few | CASSFGANQPQHF | TGTGCCAGCAGTTTCGGTGCCAATCAGCCCCAGCATTTT
TRBD2 | TRBJ2-7 | TRBV30 | . | CAWSWGREGEQYF | TGTGCCTGGAGTTGGGGCAGGGAGGGCGAGCAGTACTTC